These 8 T cell receptor beta chains originate from one sample sequenced in a study of blood T cell repertoires in COVID-19. Produced via immunoSEQ multiplex PCR; TCRdb's table is partial and in-frame only. Of about 300,000 clones detected, around 92% appear once; the ten largest clones hold under 6.5%. The sample taken for sequencing was peripheral blood. The receptors here all came from a young man who had recovered from COVID-19.

This chain uses TRBV14 with TRBJ1-2, with a possible D match to TRBD1 (6 bases). This CDR3 has 14 residues. CDR1 is SGHDN, CDR2 FVKESK, per germline. Trimming stripped 1 base from V and 8 bases from J, with 14 bases between. CDR3 nucleotide sequence: TGTGCCAGCAGCCAAGTTACCAGGGGCGACGGCTACACCTTC. It specifies CASSQVTRGDGYTF.

J is TRBJ1-1 and V is TRBV7-8, with TRBD1 identical over 10 bases. CDR1 is SGHVS and CDR2 is FQNEAQ in the germline V gene. After removal of 1 base from V and 12 bases from J, the junction contained 8 bases not matched to a gene. The CDR3 totals 14 residues. This CDR3 reads CASSLDFGDRGSFF. The CDR3 bases are TGTGCCAGCAGCTTAGATTTCGGGGACAGGGGATCTTTCTTT. The full variable domain, completed using reference TRBV7-8 and TRBJ1-1, is GAGVSQSPRYKVAKRGQDVALRCDPISGHVSLFWYQQALGQGPEFLTYFQNEAQLDKSGLPSDRFFAERPEGSVSTLKIQRTQQEDSAVYLCASSLDFGDRGSFFGQGTRLTVV.

The chain has TRBV5-1 and TRBJ2-1; 9 nucleotides align to TRBD2. CDR1 is SGHRS and CDR2 is YFSETQ in the germline V gene. CDR3 size: 16 residues. J gave up 9 bases and V 0 bases, and 10 bases lay outside the gene matches. The CDR3 loop is CASSLAGSGSGGEQFF. The CDR3 region has the DNA TGCGCCAGCAGCTTGGCCGGTAGCGGGAGTGGGGGTGAGCAGTTCTTC.

The rearrangement uses TRBV27 and TRBJ1-6; no reliable D call. In germline, CDR1 is MNHEY, CDR2 SMNVEV (reference sequence). The CDR3 loop spans 14 amino acids. The V gene lost 3 bases and the J gene lost 0 bases, with 3 bases spanning the gap. The CDR3: CASSFSSYNSPLHF. CDR3 sequence (DNA): TGTGCCAGCAGTTTCAGCTCCTATAATTCACCCCTCCACTTT.

The rearrangement joins TRBV27 to TRBJ2-1, with D possibly TRBD2 on 6 matching bases. The length of the CDR3 is 14 residues. The V and J ends lost 6 bases and 8 bases respectively, with 17 bases between them. From germline, CDR1 is MNHEY and CDR2 SMNVEV (reference sequence). This CDR3 is CASSWETSFHEQFF. For the CDR3, the DNA is TGTGCCAGCAGCTGGGAGACTAGTTTCCATGAGCAGTTCTTC.

This clone was observed once. The chain recombines TRBV11-3 with TRBJ2-2, with D uncertain. Germline V gene lookup returns CDR1 SGHNT and CDR2 YENEEA. V was pared by 4 bases and J by 4 bases, with 4 bases between. The CDR3 extends over 12 amino acids. This CDR3 reads CASSSRTGELFF. The CDR3 DNA is TGTGCCAGCAGCTCCCGCACCGGGGAGCTGTTTTTT.

The chain uses TRBV5-4 and TRBJ2-3, with D possibly matching TRBD1 (5 bases). The CDR3 has 13 amino acids. Deletions cut 0 bases from V and 4 bases from J, with 6 bases between. Germline-derived CDR1 and CDR2 are SGHNT and YYREEE (reference sequence). The CDR3 sequence is CASSLGGPDTQYF. In DNA, the CDR3 is TGTGCCAGCAGCTTGGGGGGCCCAGATACGCAGTATTTT. Based on the CDR3 plus reference TRBV5-4 and TRBJ2-3, the full variable domain is ETGVTQSPTHLIKTRGQQVTLRCSSQSGHNTVSWYQQALGQGPQFIFQYYREEENGRGNFPPRFSGLQFPNYSSELNVNALELDDSALYLCASSLGGPDTQYFGPGTRLTVL.

This clone was detected a few times. Other DNA sequences of this sample code for an identical CDR3. V gene TRBV5-1 combines with J gene TRBJ2-2; 12 bases match TRBD2. V shed 4 bases, J shed 3 bases, and the junction held 1 base outside the gene matches. The germline gives CDR1 SGHRS, CDR2 YFSETQ. The CDR3 contains 15 residues. The CDR3 DNA reads TGCGCCAGCAGCCCTAGCGGGAGGGACACCGGGGAGCTGTTTTTT. Protein sequence: CASSPSGRDTGELFF.